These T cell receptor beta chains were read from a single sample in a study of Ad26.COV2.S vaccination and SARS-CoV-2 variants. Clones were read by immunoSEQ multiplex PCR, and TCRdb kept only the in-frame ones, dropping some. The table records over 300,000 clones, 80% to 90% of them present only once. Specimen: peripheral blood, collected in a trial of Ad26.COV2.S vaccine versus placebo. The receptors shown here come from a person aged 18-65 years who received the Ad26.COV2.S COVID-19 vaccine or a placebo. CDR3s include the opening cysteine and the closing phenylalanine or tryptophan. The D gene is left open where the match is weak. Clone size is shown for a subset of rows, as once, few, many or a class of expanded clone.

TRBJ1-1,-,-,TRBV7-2,TGTGCCAGCAGCTTAGGGGGAGACGCTTTCTTT,CASSLGGDAFF
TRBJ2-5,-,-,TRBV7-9,TGTGCCAGCAGCTCGGACGGACAAGAGACCCAGTACTTC,CASSSDGQETQYF
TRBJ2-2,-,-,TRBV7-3,TGTGCCAGCAGAACAGGGAACACCGGGGAGCTGTTTTTT,CASRTGNTGELFF
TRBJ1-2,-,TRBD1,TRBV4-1,TGCGCCAGCAGCCTGGGACAGGGGGTGAGAGGCTACACCTTC,CASSLGQGVRGYTF
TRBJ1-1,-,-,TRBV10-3,TGTGCCATCAGTGAGGGACCGAACACTGAAGCTTTCTTT,CAISEGPNTEAFF
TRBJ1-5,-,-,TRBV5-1,TGCGCCAGCAGCTTGTTGGGAGGTAGCAATCAGCCCCAGCATTTT,CASSLLGGSNQPQHF
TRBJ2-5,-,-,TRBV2,TGTGCCAGCAGGGGGGGGCGGGTCCTTCAAGAGACCCAGTACTTC,CASRGGRVLQETQYF
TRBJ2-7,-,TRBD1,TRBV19,TGTGCCAGTAGTGCGACCCTGCTAGGGGGCGCCGGCGACGAGCAGTACTTC,CASSATLLGGAGDEQYF
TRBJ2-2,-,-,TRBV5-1,TGCGCCAGCACCCCCGGGGGAAGCACCGGGGAGCTGTTTTTT,CASTPGGSTGELFF
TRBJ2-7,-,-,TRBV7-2,TGTGCCAGCAGCTTAAAATCTCTCGCAGCCTTCTACGAGCAGTACTTC,CASSLKSLAAFYEQYF
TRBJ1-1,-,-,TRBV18,TGTGCCAGCTCACCACCGATCGGGGTTGGGGCTGAAGCTTTCTTT,CASSPPIGVGAEAFF
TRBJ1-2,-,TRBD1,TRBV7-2,TGTGCCAGCAGCCTTACCATACGACAGGGAAAAGGTGGCTACACCTTC,CASSLTIRQGKGGYTF
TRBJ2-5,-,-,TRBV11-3,TGTGCCAGCAGCTTAGATCTCGCGTCAGAGGGATCTGAGACCCAGTACTTC,CASSLDLASEGSETQYF
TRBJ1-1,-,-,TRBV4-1,TGCGCCAGCAGCCAACCTCGCCGGGGATCGAACACTGAAGCTTTCTTT,CASSQPRRGSNTEAFF
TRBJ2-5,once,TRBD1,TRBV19,TGTGCCAGTAGCCCGGACAGGGCCGACGAGACCCAGTACTTC,CASSPDRADETQYF
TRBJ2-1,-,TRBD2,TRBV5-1,TGCGCCAGCAGCGGCGGGGGGACTAGCGGGAGCAATGAGCAGTTCTTC,CASSGGGTSGSNEQFF
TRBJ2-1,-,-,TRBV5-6,TGTGCCAGCAGCAAATACTTCAGCGAGGATAATGAGAAGCAGTTCTTC,CASSKYFSEDNEKQFF
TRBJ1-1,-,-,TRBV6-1,TGTGCCAGCAGTGACCCCGGGGCCGCGAACACTGAAGCTTTCTTT,CASSDPGAANTEAFF
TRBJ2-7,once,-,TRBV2,TGTGCCAGCAGTGAGCGGCTGCTTTACGAGCAGTACTTC,CASSERLLYEQYF
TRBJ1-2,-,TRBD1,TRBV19,TGTGCCAGTAGTATTGGTGCGAGGACAGGGGGCTACTATGGCTACACCTTC,CASSIGARTGGYYGYTF
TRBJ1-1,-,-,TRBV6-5,TGTGCCAGCAGTTCTACGGGGGTTTCTGGGACTGAAGCTTTCTTT,CASSSTGVSGTEAFF
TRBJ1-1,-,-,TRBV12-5,TGTGCTAGTGGTCTCGCCGAGAACACTGAAGCTTTCTTT,CASGLAENTEAFF
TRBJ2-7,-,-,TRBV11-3,TGTGCCAGCATCGCCCGGGCAGGGGACGAGCAGTACTTC,CASIARAGDEQYF
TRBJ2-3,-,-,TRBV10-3,TGTGCCATCAGCGTACTAGAATCGGATACGCAGTATTTT,CAISVLESDTQYF
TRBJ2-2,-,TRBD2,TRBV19,TGTGCCCGTCGCGGGCGGGGGGGCCCCGGGGAGCTGTTTTTT,CARRGRGGPGELFF
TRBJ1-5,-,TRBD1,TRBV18,TGTGCCAGCTCATTACAGGGGGCGCCGGGCAATCAGCCCCAGCATTTT,CASSLQGAPGNQPQHF
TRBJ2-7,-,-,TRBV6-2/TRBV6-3,TGTGCCAGCAGTTACTCTCTTCAGGGGTGGGGGAATTCCTACGAGCAGTACTTC,CASSYSLQGWGNSYEQYF
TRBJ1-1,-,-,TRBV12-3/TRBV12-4,TGTGCCAGCAGTTCGGACCTAGCTGAAGCTTTCTTT,CASSSDLAEAFF
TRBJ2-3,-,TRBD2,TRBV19,TGTGCCAGTAGATCCCCCAGCGGGGCCACAGATACGCAGTATTTT,CASRSPSGATDTQYF
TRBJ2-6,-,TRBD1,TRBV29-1,TGCAGCGTGGCCGACAGGGGATCTGGGGCCAACGTCCTGACTTTC,CSVADRGSGANVLTF
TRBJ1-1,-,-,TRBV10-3,TGTGCCATCAGTGAGAAGGGGAAAGGGACTGAAGCTTTCTTT,CAISEKGKGTEAFF
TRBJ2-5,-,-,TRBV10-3,TGTGCCATCAGTGAGGGATCTGGTCTAGAGACCCAGTACTTC,CAISEGSGLETQYF
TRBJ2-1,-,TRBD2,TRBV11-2,TGTGCCAGCAGCCCTCGTCCCCTAGCGGGGGGTTTCAATGAGCAGTTCTTC,CASSPRPLAGGFNEQFF
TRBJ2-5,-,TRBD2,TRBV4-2,TGTGCCAGCAGCCAAGTTGGAGCGGGGGGATCCGCCGAGACCCAGTACTTC,CASSQVGAGGSAETQYF
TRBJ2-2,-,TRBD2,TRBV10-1,TGCGCCAGCAGTGTGTCCCGGGGGGTAGCCGGGGAGCTGTTTTTT,CASSVSRGVAGELFF
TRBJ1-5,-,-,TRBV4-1,TGCGCCAGCAGCCAAGATGCGGTGTCGGGGGTAACTCAGCCCCAGCATTTT,CASSQDAVSGVTQPQHF
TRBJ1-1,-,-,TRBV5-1,TGCGCCAGCAGCTTTGGCCAGGGCCCTGAAGCTTTCTTT,CASSFGQGPEAFF
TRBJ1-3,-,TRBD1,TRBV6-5,TGTGCCAGCATGTGGACAGGGCTTCGAAACACCATATATTTT,CASMWTGLRNTIYF
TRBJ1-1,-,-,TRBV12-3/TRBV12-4,TGTGCCAGCAGCTCTGTAGGGCTCACTGAAGCTTTCTTT,CASSSVGLTEAFF
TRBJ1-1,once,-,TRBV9,TGTGCCAGCAGCGAAACAGCGAACACTGAAGCTTTCTTT,CASSETANTEAFF
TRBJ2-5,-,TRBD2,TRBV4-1,TGCGCCAGCAGCCAAGAGGGGCGGGGGGGAGAGACCCAGTACTTC,CASSQEGRGGETQYF
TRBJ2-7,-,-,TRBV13,TGTGCCAGCAGTTGGGCTCAATCCTACGAGCAGTACTTC,CASSWAQSYEQYF
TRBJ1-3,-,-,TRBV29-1,TGCAGCGTTGAAGGGGAAATCGGAAACACCATATATTTT,CSVEGEIGNTIYF
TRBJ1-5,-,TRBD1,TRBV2,TGTGCCAGCAGTGGGGACAGGACAAATCAGCCCCAGCATTTT,CASSGDRTNQPQHF
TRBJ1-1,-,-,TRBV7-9,TGTGCCAGCAGCCCAACGAAGGGAGGAGGAAGCACTGAAGCTTTCTTT,CASSPTKGGGSTEAFF
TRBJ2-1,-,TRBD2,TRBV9,TGTGCCAGCAGCGTAGGTAGCGGGGGGACCTCCTACAATGAGCAGTTCTTC,CASSVGSGGTSYNEQFF
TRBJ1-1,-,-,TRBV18,TGTGCCAGCCTTCAGACGGGGGCTGGGAACACTGAAGCTTTCTTT,CASLQTGAGNTEAFF
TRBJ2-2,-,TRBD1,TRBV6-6,TGTGCCAGCGGCCGGGACAGGGTTACCGGGGAGCTGTTTTTT,CASGRDRVTGELFF
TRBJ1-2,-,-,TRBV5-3,TGTGTCGGAAGGGCTTTTAACTATGGCTACACCTTC,CVGRAFNYGYTF
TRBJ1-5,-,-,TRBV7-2,TGTGCCAGCAGCTTAGCTTTGACAGTTTTCGGCAATCAGCCCCAGCATTTT,CASSLALTVFGNQPQHF
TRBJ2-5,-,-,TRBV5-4,TGTGCCAGCAGCTCCCGGGGTCAAGCAGTAGAGACCCAGTACTTC,CASSSRGQAVETQYF
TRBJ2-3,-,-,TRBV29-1,TGCAGCGTTGGTGCTGCCTCGAGCACAGATACGCAGTATTTT,CSVGAASSTDTQYF